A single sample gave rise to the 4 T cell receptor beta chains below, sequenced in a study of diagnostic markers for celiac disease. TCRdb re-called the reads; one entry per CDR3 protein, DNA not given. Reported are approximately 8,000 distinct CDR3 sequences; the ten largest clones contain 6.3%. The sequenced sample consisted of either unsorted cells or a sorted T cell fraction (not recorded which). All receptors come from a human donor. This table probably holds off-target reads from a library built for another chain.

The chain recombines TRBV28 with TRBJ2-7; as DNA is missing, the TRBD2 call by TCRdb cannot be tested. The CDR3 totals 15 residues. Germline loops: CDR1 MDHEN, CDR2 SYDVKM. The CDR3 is CASTSTSGTLYEQYF.

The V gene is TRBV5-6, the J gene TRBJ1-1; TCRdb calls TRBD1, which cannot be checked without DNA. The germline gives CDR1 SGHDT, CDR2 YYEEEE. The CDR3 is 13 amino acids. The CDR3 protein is CASSSGVNTEAFF. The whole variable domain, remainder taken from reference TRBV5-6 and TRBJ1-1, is DAGVTQSPTHLIKTRGQQVTLRCSPKSGHDTVSWYQQALGQGPQFIFQYYEEEERQRGNFPDRFSGHQFPNYSSELNVNALLLGDSALYLCASSSGVNTEAFFGQGTRLTVV.

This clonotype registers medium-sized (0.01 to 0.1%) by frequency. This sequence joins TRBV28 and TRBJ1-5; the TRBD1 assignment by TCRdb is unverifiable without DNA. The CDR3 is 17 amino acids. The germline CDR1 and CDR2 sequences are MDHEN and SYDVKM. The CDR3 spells CASSGATGPGGNQPQHF.

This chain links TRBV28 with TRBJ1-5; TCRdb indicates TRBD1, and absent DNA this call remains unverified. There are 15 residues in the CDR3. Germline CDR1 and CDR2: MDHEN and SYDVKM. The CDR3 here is CASSFLRGANQPQHF.